This record concerns one T cell receptor (beta chain) sequence. Its matching antigen is unknown. A multiplex PCR was run with 60 Vbeta primers and 13 Jbeta primers. Assay: immunoSEQ multiplex PCR; the TCRdb copy retains only in-frame clones and omits some. The sample lists about 200,000 clones, around four fifths occurring once. This CDR3 spans 16 amino acids. V lost 0 bases to trimming and J lost 0 bases, with 12 bases between them. Germline V gene sequence: CDR1 SGDLS, CDR2 YYNGEE. The entry originates in a study of cytomegalovirus exposure and HLA in healthy donors. Study results and caveats: Information on immune exposure was restricted to one variable (CMV serostatus). Within a later analysis, the majority of CMV-associated TCR beta chains appeared HLA-restricted.

The V and J genes are TRBV9 and TRBJ1-2; D is ambiguous. Sequenced: PBMCs. The sequence was obtained from a man aged 35 to 55 in good health and CMV-seropositive. In DNA form, the CDR3 reads TGTGCCAGCAGCGTAGGGCCCGATCAAGCTAACTATGGCTACACCTTC. It is translated as CASSVGPDQANYGYTF.